Following are 32 T cell receptor beta chains from one sample sequenced in a study of PD-1 blockade in classical Hodgkin lymphoma. The assay was immunoSEQ multiplex PCR, and TCRdb's table has in-frame clones only and misses some. The table lists some 17,000 clones, over 80% of them singletons. Every single patient, without exception, relapsed after autologous stem cell transplantation, and brentuximab vedotin exposure varied. The sequences come from peripheral blood mononuclear cells (PBMCs), collected before the second cycle of nivolumab. The source is a human donor with classical Hodgkin lymphoma.

The chain uses TRBV11-2 and TRBJ2-7, with D possibly TRBD2 on 6 matching bases. Germline V gives CDR1 SGHAT, CDR2 FQNNGV. CDR3 length equals 15 residues. V was clipped by 3 bases and J by 3 bases, with 15 bases between them. CDR3 nucleotide sequence: TGTGCCAGCAGCTTCCCCAGTGGAGGGTACTACGAGCAGTACTTC. This encodes CASSFPSGGYYEQYF.

The chain couples TRBV5-4 to TRBJ2-5; TRBD2 matches at 13 bases. Trimming at V came to 2 bases and at J to 5 bases, leaving 3 bases not matched to a gene. Germline-derived CDR1 and CDR2 are SGHNT and YYREEE (reference sequence). The CDR3 extends over 15 amino acids. CDR3 loop: CASSLLAGGTETQYF. The CDR3 coding sequence is TGTGCCAGCAGCTTACTAGCGGGGGGGACGGAGACCCAGTACTTC.

The V gene is TRBV5-1, the J gene TRBJ2-1, with 9 bases that match TRBD2. This CDR3 region has 16 residues. CDR1 SGHRS and CDR2 YFSETQ come from the germline V gene. V shed 0 bases, J shed 6 bases, and the junction held 7 bases outside the gene matches. The CDR3 spells CASSLDVRGGLNEQFF. As DNA, the CDR3 is TGCGCCAGCAGCTTGGATGTGCGGGGGGGACTCAATGAGCAGTTCTTC.

V and J are TRBV5-1 and TRBJ1-6; the D is unclear. V lost 0 bases to trimming and J lost 9 bases, with 7 bases between them. Germline V gives CDR1 SGHRS, CDR2 YFSETQ. There are 13 residues in the CDR3. The CDR3 loop reads CASSLGGVSPLHF. The CDR3 region has the DNA TGCGCCAGCAGCTTGGGGGGTGTTTCACCCCTCCACTTT.

The V and J genes are TRBV7-3 and TRBJ1-1; possibly TRBD1 for D (5 bases). The CDR3 has 17 residues. Germline V gene sequence: CDR1 SGHTA, CDR2 FQGTGA. The V end lost 2 bases, the J end lost 0 bases, and 16 bases lay between the germline ends. The CDR3 region has the DNA TGTGCCAGCAGCTTATGGGCCCTTGGGGCTATGAACACTGAAGCTTTCTTT. Its translation: CASSLWALGAMNTEAFF. Variable domain in full (rest from reference TRBV7-3 and TRBJ1-1): GAGVSQTPSNKVTEKGKYVELRCDPISGHTALYWYRQSLGQGPEFLIYFQGTGAADDSGLPNDRFFAVRPEGSVSTLKIQRTERGDSAVYLCASSLWALGAMNTEAFFGQGTRLTVV.

This chain joins TRBV19 and TRBJ2-1; D is undetermined. The germline gives CDR1 LNHDA, CDR2 SQIVND (reference sequence). Deletions cut 4 bases from V and 12 bases from J, with 10 bases between. The CDR3 consists of 11 residues. For the CDR3, the DNA is TGTGCCAGTAGTAAGGGTGGCGGGCAGTTCTTC. Its protein is CASSKGGGQFF.

The chain couples TRBV7-9 to TRBJ2-7; D is undetermined. Per germline, CDR1 SEHNR and CDR2 FQNEAQ (reference sequence). The germline V and J ends were trimmed by 1 base and 5 bases, with 6 bases remaining between them. The CDR3 spans 12 residues. CDR3 amino acids: CASSLGKNEQYF. The CDR3 bases are TGTGCCAGCAGCTTAGGGAAAAACGAGCAGTACTTC.

The V call is TRBV7-9, the J call TRBJ2-1; unclear D gene. The V and J ends lost 1 base and 2 bases respectively, with 3 bases between them. CDR3 length: 13 residues. In germline, CDR1 is SEHNR, CDR2 FQNEAQ (reference sequence). The CDR3 DNA sequence: TGTGCCAGCAGCTTAGGCACCTACAATGAGCAGTTCTTC. This codes for CASSLGTYNEQFF. Looking up the rest from reference TRBV7-9 and TRBJ2-1 gives the full variable domain: DTGVSQNPRHKITKRGQNVTFRCDPISEHNRLYWYRQTLGQGPEFLTYFQNEAQLEKSRLLSDRFSAERPKGSFSTLEIQRTEQGDSAMYLCASSLGTYNEQFFGPGTRLTVL.

The CDR3 protein is CASSPQGNTEAFF. CDR3 DNA sequence: TGTGCCAGCAGCCCCCAGGGGAACACTGAAGCTTTCTTT. This chain joins TRBV7-3 and TRBJ1-1; D might be TRBD1 (5 bases). Germline CDR1 and CDR2: SGHTA and FQGTGA. V was shortened by 5 bases and J by 1 base, with 8 bases between the two germline ends. CDR3 length equals 13 residues.

The chain couples TRBV6-5 to TRBJ2-7, with 9 positions matching TRBD1. The CDR3 has 14 residues. Germline V gene lookup returns CDR1 MNHEY and CDR2 SVGAGI. J was trimmed by 3 bases and V by 4 bases; bases with no gene match: 4. The CDR3 protein is CASSSGTGNYEQYF. CDR3 in DNA: TGTGCCAGCAGTTCCGGGACAGGGAACTACGAGCAGTACTTC.

This chain joins TRBV19 and TRBJ1-2, with no clear D. There are 13 residues in the CDR3. V was cut by 7 bases and J by 8 bases, with 17 bases left in between. Per the germline V gene, CDR1 is LNHDA and CDR2 is SQIVND (reference sequence). CDR3 loop: CASILRAGSGYTF. In nucleotides, the CDR3 is TGTGCCAGTATTTTAAGGGCAGGATCAGGCTACACCTTC.

The gene calls are TRBV9 and TRBJ2-1; 13 nucleotides agree with TRBD2. V dropped 3 bases and J dropped 9; count of bases not matched to a gene: 15. The CDR3 has 18 amino acids. CDR1 and CDR2 from the germline V gene are SGDLS and YYNGEE. This CDR3 reads CASSAIPPTSGGAGEQFF. DNA for the CDR3: TGTGCCAGCAGCGCTATTCCCCCTACTAGCGGGGGGGCCGGTGAGCAGTTCTTC.

This chain uses TRBV4-1 with TRBJ2-2; unclear D gene. The germline CDR1 and CDR2 sequences are MGHRA and YSYEKL. Trimming pared 7 bases from V and 1 base from J, leaving 10 bases between. The CDR3 contains 14 residues. In DNA form, the CDR3 reads TGCGCCAGCACCCGGACGGAGAACACCGGGGAGCTGTTTTTT. Translation: CASTRTENTGELFF.

This sequence joins TRBV6-4 and TRBJ1-5; D uncertain. This CDR3 region has 16 residues. Trimming pared 4 bases from V and 2 bases from J, leaving 15 bases between. Per germline, CDR1 MRHNA and CDR2 SNTAGT. The DNA of the CDR3 is TGTGCCAGCAGTGGCCGATTAAGCTCGGGCAATCAGCCCCAGCATTTT. As protein: CASSGRLSSGNQPQHF.

V is TRBV30 and J is TRBJ1-2, with TRBD1 identical over 7 bases. The CDR3 is made up of 14 amino acids. Losses at the gene ends were 5 bases for V and 3 bases for J; bases not matched to a gene: 9. Germline V lookup: CDR1 GTSNPN, CDR2 SVGIG (reference sequence). The CDR3 loop is CAWGQDGVYYGYTF. CDR3 nucleotides: TGTGCCTGGGGACAGGATGGGGTCTACTATGGCTACACCTTC. Variable domain in full (rest from reference TRBV30 and TRBJ1-2): SQTIHQWPATLVQPVGSPLSLECTVEGTSNPNLYWYRQAAGRGLQLLFYSVGIGQISSEVPQNLSASRPQDRQFILSSKKLLLSDSGFYLCAWGQDGVYYGYTFGSGTRLTVV.

The rearrangement uses TRBV6-4 and TRBJ2-7; D gene uncertain. The CDR3 extends over 14 amino acids. Germline assignment: CDR1 MRHNA and CDR2 SNTAGT. V was trimmed by 2 bases and J by 10 bases, leaving 18 bases between them. The CDR3 DNA is TGTGCCAGCAGTGACCGAGCTGATTTTTCGGTACAGTACTTC. It codes for CASSDRADFSVQYF.

The chain links TRBV4-1 to TRBJ2-7, with 10 bases that match TRBD1. Germline CDR1 and CDR2: MGHRA and YSYEKL. This CDR3 region has 14 residues. The ends lost 10 bases at V and 4 bases at J; junction bases unmatched: 10. CDR3 nucleotides: TGCGCCATCGGGGGACAGGGGCCTGTTTACGAGCAGTACTTC. Protein product: CAIGGQGPVYEQYF.

This sequence joins TRBV5-1 and TRBJ2-7; no firm D call. The V gene's germline CDR1 is SGHRS and CDR2 YFSETQ. The CDR3 covers 14 residues. V was trimmed by 0 bases and J by 4 bases, leaving 11 bases between them. This CDR3 reads CASSLGIGMYEQYF. CDR3 DNA: TGCGCCAGCAGCTTGGGGATAGGGATGTACGAGCAGTACTTC.

This clone came up a few times. This rearrangement joins TRBV28 to TRBJ1-1; no reliable D call. In germline, CDR1 is MDHEN, CDR2 SYDVKM. This CDR3 region has 11 residues. Trimming took 8 bases from V and 1 from J, leaving 5 bases between them. CDR3 protein: CASGRNTEAFF. In DNA, the CDR3 is TGTGCCAGCGGACGGAACACTGAAGCTTTCTTT.

V is TRBV30 and J is TRBJ2-7; unclear D gene. Trimming took 0 bases from V and 1 from J, leaving 10 bases between them. Germline V gene data show CDR1 as GTSNPN and CDR2 as SVGIG (reference sequence). This CDR3 has 14 amino acids. CDR3 sequence: CAWSVLQQSYEQYF. For the CDR3, the DNA is TGTGCCTGGAGTGTTCTACAGCAGTCCTACGAGCAGTACTTC. Full variable domain (outside the CDR3, taken from reference TRBV30 and TRBJ2-7): SQTIHQWPATLVQPVGSPLSLECTVEGTSNPNLYWYRQAAGRGLQLLFYSVGIGQISSEVPQNLSASRPQDRQFILSSKKLLLSDSGFYLCAWSVLQQSYEQYFGPGTRLTVT.

The rearrangement joins TRBV11-2 to TRBJ2-3; TRBD1 matches at 10 bases. The CDR3 spans 15 residues. V lost 7 bases to trimming and J lost 8 bases; unmatched junction nucleotides: 12. Germline CDR1 and CDR2: SGHAT and FQNNGV. CDR3 DNA: TGTGCCAGCACCATTACCGGGACAGGGGAAGGTACGCAGTATTTT. Amino acids: CASTITGTGEGTQYF.

The chain combines TRBV5-1 with TRBJ2-3, with D perhaps TRBD2 (6 bases). The CDR3 contains 17 residues. V was trimmed by 4 bases and J by 3 bases, leaving 21 bases between them. Germline V gene sequence: CDR1 SGHRS, CDR2 YFSETQ. The CDR3 DNA reads as TGCGCCAGCAGCCCCTGGGCGAAAAGTGCGGGGACAGATACGCAGTATTTT. It is translated as CASSPWAKSAGTDTQYF.

The chain joins TRBV13 to TRBJ1-1, with 7 bases aligning to TRBD1. This CDR3 spans 16 amino acids. The V gene end was trimmed by 6 bases and the J gene end by 0 bases; junction bases not matched to a gene: 10. Germline values: CDR1 PRHDT, CDR2 FYEKMQ (reference sequence). In DNA, the CDR3 is TGTGCCAGCAGTAACCGGGACAGAATACTGAACACTGAAGCTTTCTTT. Translation: CASSNRDRILNTEAFF.

The chain is built from TRBV6-1 and TRBJ2-5, with a tentative D call TRBD2 (5 bases). The CDR3 contains 14 residues. Trimming took 5 bases from V and 5 from J, leaving 15 bases between them. Germline CDR1 reads MNHNS; CDR2 reads SASEGT. The CDR3: CASSPSGSAETQYF. The CDR3 nucleotides read TGTGCCAGCAGTCCCTCGGGGAGTGCGGAGACCCAGTACTTC.

The chain uses TRBV18 and TRBJ2-2; D perhaps matches TRBD1 (5 bases). The CDR3 totals 17 residues. Trimming took off 0 bases at V and 2 bases at J, with 13 bases between the two ends. CDR1 is KGHSH, CDR2 LQKENI, per germline. The CDR3 DNA reads TGTGCCAGCTCACCACCGGTAGGGGCCCCTAACACCGGGGAGCTGTTTTTT. Amino acid sequence: CASSPPVGAPNTGELFF.

V usage is TRBV15 and J usage is TRBJ1-2; no clear D gene. This CDR3 has 15 residues. CDR1 LNHNV and CDR2 YYDKDF come from the germline V gene (reference sequence). Between the trimmed V and J ends, which lost 1 base and 6 bases, there was a span of 15 bases. Written as DNA, the CDR3 is TGTGCCACCAGCAGAGGGTGGGCAGCCAGTGATGGCTACACCTTC. Translating it yields CATSRGWAASDGYTF.

The rearrangement joins TRBV14 to TRBJ1-2, with D possibly matching TRBD1 (6 bases). The CDR3 runs to 15 residues. Germline loops: CDR1 SGHDN, CDR2 FVKESK. With 1 base removed from V and 0 bases from J, the gap between germline ends came to 9 bases. CDR3 in DNA: TGTGCCAGCAGCCAAGTCAGGGGCACTAACTATGGCTACACCTTC. The encoded protein is CASSQVRGTNYGYTF. Together with reference TRBV14 and TRBJ1-2, the CDR3 gives the full variable domain: EAGVTQFPSHSVIEKGQTVTLRCDPISGHDNLYWYRRVMGKEIKFLLHFVKESKQDESGMPNNRFLAERTGGTYSTLKVQPAELEDSGVYFCASSQVRGTNYGYTFGSGTRLTVV.

V and J are TRBV4-1 and TRBJ2-1; weak D call: TRBD2 (5 bases). Trimming cost V 7 bases and J 1 base, with 14 bases left between them. This CDR3 contains 15 residues. Per the germline V gene, CDR1 is MGHRA and CDR2 is YSYEKL. This CDR3 reads CASKEGYLSYNEQFF. CDR3 bases: TGCGCCAGCAAAGAGGGATACCTATCCTACAATGAGCAGTTCTTC.

The chain combines TRBV23-1 with TRBJ2-4; TRBD1 matches 8 bases. TRBV23-1 is designated an ORF whose function remains uncertain. The CDR3 totals 19 residues. With 3 bases clipped from V and 0 bases from J, the junction kept 13 bases outside the gene matches. DNA for the CDR3: TGCGCCAGCAGTCAGCCCGGACAGGGAAAAAATTTAGCCAAAAACATTCAGTACTTC. Its protein is CASSQPGQGKNLAKNIQYF.

This clone has a single count. The chain recombines TRBV2 with TRBJ1-2; 7 nucleotides line up with TRBD1. V shed 10 bases, J shed 3 bases, and the junction held 11 bases outside the gene matches. The CDR3 consists of 14 residues. Germline V lookup: CDR1 SNHLY, CDR2 FYNNEI. This CDR3 reads CATSRQGGHYGYTF. The CDR3 nucleotides are TGTGCCACTTCAAGACAGGGAGGGCACTATGGCTACACCTTC.

The V call is TRBV25-1, the J call TRBJ1-4, with D perhaps matching TRBD1 (5 bases). This CDR3 is built from 18 residues. With 4 bases removed from V and 2 bases from J, the gap between germline ends came to 20 bases. From germline, CDR1 is MGHDK and CDR2 SYGVNS. The CDR3: CASSARQPLNYTNEKLFF. In nucleotides, the CDR3 is TGTGCCAGCAGTGCCCGACAGCCGCTCAACTACACTAATGAAAAACTGTTTTTT.

V is TRBV6-6 and J is TRBJ2-6; D is unresolved. This CDR3 has 16 amino acids. Germline assignment: CDR1 MNHNY and CDR2 SVGAGI (reference sequence). V was cut by 3 bases and J by 0 bases, with 9 bases left in between. CDR3 protein: CASSYQRSSGANVLTF. The CDR3 region has the DNA TGTGCCAGCAGTTATCAACGCAGCTCTGGGGCCAACGTCCTGACTTTC.